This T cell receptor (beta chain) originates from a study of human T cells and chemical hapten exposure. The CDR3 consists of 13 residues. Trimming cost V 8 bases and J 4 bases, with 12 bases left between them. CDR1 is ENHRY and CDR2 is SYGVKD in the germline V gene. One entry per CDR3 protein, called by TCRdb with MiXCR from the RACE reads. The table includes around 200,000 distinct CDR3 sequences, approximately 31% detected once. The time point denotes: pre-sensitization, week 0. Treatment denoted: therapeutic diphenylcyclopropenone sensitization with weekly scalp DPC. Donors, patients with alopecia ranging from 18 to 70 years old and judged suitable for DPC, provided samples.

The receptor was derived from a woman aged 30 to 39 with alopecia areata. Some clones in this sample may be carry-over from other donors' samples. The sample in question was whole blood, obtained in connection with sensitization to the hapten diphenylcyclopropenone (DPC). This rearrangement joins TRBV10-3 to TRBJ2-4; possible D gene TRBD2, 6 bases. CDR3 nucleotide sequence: TGTGCCATCGCCGGGACTGATAAAAACATTCAGTACTTC. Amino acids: CAIAGTDKNIQYF.